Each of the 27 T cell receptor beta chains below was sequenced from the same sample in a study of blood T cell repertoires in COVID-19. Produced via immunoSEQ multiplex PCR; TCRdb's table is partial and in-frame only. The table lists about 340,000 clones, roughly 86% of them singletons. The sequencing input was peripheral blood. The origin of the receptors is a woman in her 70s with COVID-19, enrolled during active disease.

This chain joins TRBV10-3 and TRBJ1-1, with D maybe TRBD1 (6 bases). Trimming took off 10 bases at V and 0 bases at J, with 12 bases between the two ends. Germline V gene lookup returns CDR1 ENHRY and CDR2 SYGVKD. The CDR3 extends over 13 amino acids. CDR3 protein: CATRGGMNTEAFF. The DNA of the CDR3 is TGTGCCACCCGGGGGGGCATGAACACTGAAGCTTTCTTT.

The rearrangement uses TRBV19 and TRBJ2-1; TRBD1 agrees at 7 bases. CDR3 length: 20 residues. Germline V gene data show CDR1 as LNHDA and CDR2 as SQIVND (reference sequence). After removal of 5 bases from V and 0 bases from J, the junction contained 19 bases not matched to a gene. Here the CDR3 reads CASSHRGATSSQSSYNEQFF. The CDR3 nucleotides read TGTGCCAGTAGTCACAGGGGCGCCACGTCTTCTCAGAGCTCCTACAATGAGCAGTTCTTC. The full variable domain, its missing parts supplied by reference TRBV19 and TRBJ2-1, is DGGITQSPKYLFRKEGQNVTLSCEQNLNHDAMYWYRQDPGQGLRLIYYSQIVNDFQKGDIAEGYSVSREKKESFPLTVTSAQKNPTAFYLCASSHRGATSSQSSYNEQFFGPGTRLTVL.

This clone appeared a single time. CDR3: CATRLGGSPDTEAFF. The CDR3 DNA reads as TGTGCCACCAGGCTGGGGGGGTCCCCCGACACTGAAGCTTTCTTT. The rearrangement joins TRBV24-1 to TRBJ1-1, with D perhaps TRBD1 (5 bases). The CDR3 has 15 residues. Germline V gene data show CDR1 as KGHDR and CDR2 as SFDVKD. V lost 7 bases, J lost 3 bases, and 17 bases lay in between.

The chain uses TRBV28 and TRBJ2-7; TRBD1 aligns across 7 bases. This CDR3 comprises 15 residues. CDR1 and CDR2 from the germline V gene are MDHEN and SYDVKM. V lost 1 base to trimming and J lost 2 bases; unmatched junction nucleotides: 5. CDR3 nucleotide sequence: TGTGCCAGCAGTTTATCCTGGACAGGTCCCTACGAGCAGTACTTC. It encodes CASSLSWTGPYEQYF.

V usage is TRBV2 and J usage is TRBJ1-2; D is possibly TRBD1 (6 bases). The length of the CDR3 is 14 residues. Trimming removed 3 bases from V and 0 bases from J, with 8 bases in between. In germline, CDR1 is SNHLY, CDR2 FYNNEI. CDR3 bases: TGTGCCAGCAGTGACGACAGGCCTAACTATGGCTACACCTTC. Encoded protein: CASSDDRPNYGYTF.

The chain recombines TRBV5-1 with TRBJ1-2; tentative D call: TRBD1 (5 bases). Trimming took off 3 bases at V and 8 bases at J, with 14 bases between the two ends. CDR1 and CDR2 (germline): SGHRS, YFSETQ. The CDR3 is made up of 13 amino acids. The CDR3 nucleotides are TGCGCCAGCAGCTATGACAGTCTAGGGGGCTACACCTTC. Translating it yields CASSYDSLGGYTF.

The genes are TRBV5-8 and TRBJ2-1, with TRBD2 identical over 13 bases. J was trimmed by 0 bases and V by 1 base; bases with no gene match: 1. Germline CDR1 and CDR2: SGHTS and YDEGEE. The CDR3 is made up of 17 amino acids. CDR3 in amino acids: CASSLTSGGASYNEQFF. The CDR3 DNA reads TGTGCCAGCAGCTTGACTAGCGGGGGGGCCTCCTACAATGAGCAGTTCTTC.

The CDR3 sequence: CASSTPLGTDTQYF. CDR3 nucleotides: TGTGCCAGCAGCACCCCTTTAGGCACAGATACGCAGTATTTT. V gene TRBV7-9 combines with J gene TRBJ2-3; D is unresolved. Germline CDR1 is SEHNR and CDR2 is FQNEAQ (reference sequence). The CDR3 runs to 14 residues. V dropped 5 bases and J dropped 1 base, with 10 bases sitting between them.

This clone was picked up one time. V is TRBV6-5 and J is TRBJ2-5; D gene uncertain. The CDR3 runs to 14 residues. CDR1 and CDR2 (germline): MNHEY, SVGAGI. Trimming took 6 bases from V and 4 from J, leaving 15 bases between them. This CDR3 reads CASRIQVQRETQYF. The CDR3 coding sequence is TGTGCCAGCAGAATACAAGTACAAAGAGAGACCCAGTACTTC.

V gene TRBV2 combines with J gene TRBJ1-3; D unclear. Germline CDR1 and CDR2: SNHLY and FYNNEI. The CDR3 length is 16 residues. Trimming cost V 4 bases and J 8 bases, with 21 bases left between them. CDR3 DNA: TGTGCCAGCAGTGTTTCAGGCGTACGAGCGGCGGACACCATATATTTT. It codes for CASSVSGVRAADTIYF.

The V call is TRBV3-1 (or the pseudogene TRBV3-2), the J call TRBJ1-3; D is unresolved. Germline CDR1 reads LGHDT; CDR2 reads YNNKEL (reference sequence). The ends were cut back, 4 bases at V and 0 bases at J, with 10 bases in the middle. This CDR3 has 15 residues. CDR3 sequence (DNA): TGTGCCAGCAGCCTGAGGGCTCCCTCTGGAAACACCATATATTTT. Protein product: CASSLRAPSGNTIYF.

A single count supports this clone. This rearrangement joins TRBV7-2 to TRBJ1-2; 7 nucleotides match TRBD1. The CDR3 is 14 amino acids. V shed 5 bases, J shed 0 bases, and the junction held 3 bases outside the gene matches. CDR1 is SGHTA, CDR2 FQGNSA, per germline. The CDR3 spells CASSGTVSNYGYTF. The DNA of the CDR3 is TGTGCCAGCAGCGGGACAGTCTCTAACTATGGCTACACCTTC.

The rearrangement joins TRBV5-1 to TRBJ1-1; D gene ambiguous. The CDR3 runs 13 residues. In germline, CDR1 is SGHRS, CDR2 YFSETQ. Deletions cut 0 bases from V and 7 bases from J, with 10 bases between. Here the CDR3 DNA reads TGCGCCAGCAGCTTGGCCGGGAACCTTGAAGCTTTCTTT. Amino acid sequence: CASSLAGNLEAFF.

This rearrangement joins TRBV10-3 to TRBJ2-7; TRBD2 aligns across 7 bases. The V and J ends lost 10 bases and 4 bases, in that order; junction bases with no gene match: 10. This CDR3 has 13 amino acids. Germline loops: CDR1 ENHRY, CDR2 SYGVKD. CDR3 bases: TGTGCCACCACCGGGACTACCGAATACGAGCAGTACTTC. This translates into CATTGTTEYEQYF.

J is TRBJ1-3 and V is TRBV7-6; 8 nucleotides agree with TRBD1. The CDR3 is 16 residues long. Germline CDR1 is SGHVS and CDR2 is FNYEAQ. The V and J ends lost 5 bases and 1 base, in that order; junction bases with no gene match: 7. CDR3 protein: CASSRYWTGSGNTIYF. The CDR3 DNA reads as TGTGCCAGCAGCAGGTATTGGACAGGGTCTGGAAACACCATATATTTT.

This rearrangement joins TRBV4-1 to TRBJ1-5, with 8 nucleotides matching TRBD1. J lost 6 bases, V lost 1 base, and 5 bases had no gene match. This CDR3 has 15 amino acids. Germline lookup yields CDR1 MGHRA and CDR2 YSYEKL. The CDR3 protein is CASSQGQGAVQPQHF. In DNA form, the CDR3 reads TGCGCCAGCAGCCAAGGTCAGGGGGCAGTTCAGCCCCAGCATTTT.

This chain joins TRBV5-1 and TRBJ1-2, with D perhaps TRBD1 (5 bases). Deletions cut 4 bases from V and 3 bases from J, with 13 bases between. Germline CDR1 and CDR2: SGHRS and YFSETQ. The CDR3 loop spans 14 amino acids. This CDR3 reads CASSPETDYYGYTF. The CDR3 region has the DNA TGCGCCAGCAGCCCCGAGACAGACTACTATGGCTACACCTTC. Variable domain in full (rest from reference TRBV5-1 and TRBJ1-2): KAGVTQTPRYLIKTRGQQVTLSCSPISGHRSVSWYQQTPGQGLQFLFEYFSETQRNKGNFPGRFSGRQFSNSRSEMNVSTLELGDSALYLCASSPETDYYGYTFGSGTRLTVV.

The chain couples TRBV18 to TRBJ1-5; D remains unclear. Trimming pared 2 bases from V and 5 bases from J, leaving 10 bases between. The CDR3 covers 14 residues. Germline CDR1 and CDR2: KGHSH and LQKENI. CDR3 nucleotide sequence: TGTGCCAGCTCACCAGGGAACGGGGATCAGCCCCAGCATTTT. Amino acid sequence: CASSPGNGDQPQHF.

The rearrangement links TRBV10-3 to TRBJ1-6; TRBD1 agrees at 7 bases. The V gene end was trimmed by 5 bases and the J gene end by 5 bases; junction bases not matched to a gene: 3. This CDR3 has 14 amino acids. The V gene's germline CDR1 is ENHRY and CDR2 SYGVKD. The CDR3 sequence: CAISTQGDNSPLHF. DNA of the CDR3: TGTGCCATCAGTACTCAGGGGGATAATTCACCCCTCCACTTT.

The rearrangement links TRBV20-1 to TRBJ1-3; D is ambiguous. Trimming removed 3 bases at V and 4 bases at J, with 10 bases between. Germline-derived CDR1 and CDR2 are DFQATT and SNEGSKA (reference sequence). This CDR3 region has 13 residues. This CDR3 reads CSASLLPGNTIYF. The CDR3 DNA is TGCAGTGCTAGTCTCCTCCCCGGAAACACCATATATTTT.

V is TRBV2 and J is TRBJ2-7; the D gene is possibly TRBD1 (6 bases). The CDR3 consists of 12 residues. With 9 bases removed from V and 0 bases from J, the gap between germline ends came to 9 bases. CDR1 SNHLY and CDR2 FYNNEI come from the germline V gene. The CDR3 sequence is CASRGGSYEQYF. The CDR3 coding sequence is TGTGCCAGTCGAGGGGGCTCCTACGAGCAGTACTTC. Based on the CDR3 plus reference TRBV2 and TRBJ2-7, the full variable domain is EPEVTQTPSHQVTQMGQEVILRCVPISNHLYFYWYRQILGQKVEFLVSFYNNEISEKSEIFDDQFSVERPDGSNFTLKIRSTKLEDSAMYFCASRGGSYEQYFGPGTRLTVT.

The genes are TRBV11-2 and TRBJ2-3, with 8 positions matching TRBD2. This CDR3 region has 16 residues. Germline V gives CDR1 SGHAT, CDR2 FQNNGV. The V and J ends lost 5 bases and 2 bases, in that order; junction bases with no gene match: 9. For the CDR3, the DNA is TGTGCCAGCAGCAGACCACTAGCGGCCGCCACAGATACGCAGTATTTT. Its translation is CASSRPLAAATDTQYF.

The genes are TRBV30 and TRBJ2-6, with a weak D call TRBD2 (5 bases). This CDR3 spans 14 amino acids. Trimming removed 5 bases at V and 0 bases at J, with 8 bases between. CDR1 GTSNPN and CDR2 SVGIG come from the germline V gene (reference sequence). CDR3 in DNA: TGTGCCTGGTCTGGGAGCTCTGGGGCCAACGTCCTGACTTTC. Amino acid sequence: CAWSGSSGANVLTF.

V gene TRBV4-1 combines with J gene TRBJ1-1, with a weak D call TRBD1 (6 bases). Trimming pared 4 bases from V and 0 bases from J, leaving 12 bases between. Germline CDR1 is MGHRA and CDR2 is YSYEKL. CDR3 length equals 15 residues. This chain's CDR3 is CASSPGQLLNTEAFF. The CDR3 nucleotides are TGCGCCAGCAGCCCCGGACAGCTCCTGAACACTGAAGCTTTCTTT.

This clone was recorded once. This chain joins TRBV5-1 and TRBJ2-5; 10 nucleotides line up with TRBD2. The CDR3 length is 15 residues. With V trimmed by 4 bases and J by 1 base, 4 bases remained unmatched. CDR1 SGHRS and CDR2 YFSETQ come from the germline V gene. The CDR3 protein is CASSPSGGLQETQYF. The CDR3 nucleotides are TGCGCCAGCAGCCCTAGCGGGGGACTCCAAGAGACCCAGTACTTC.

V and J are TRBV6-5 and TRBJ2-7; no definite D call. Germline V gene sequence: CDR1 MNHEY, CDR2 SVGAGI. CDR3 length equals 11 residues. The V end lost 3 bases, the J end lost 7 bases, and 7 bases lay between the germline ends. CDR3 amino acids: CASSYLEEQYF. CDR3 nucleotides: TGTGCCAGCAGTTATCTGGAGGAGCAGTACTTC.

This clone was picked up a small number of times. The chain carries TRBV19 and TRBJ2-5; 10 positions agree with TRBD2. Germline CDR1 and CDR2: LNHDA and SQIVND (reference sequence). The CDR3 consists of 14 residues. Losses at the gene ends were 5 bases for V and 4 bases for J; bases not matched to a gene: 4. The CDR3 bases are TGTGCCAGTAGTTTCCGGACTAGCGGAGAGACCCAGTACTTC. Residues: CASSFRTSGETQYF.